This TCR beta chain was observed in a study of blood T cells in healthy people across ages. Study-wide context: Template-switching capture recovered about one barcoded beta molecule per two T cells. Overall study findings and caveats: Observed TCR beta diversity showed a strong correlation with the percentage of naive T cells as measured by flow cytometry. Diversity figures derived from one million T cells were judged to underestimate the true value.

There are many counts of this clonotype. The antigen is unknown. There are 12 residues in the CDR3. V lost 9 bases, J lost 2 bases, and 4 bases stayed unmatched. CDR1 and CDR2 (germline): MNHEY, SVGAGI. Next came a second PCR, run for roughly 6 to 11 cycles, which used a sample-barcoded 5' primer along with a J-beta primer mix. TCRdb itself ran the 5' RACE reads through MiXCR, one entry per CDR3 protein. The table lists about 1.8 million distinct CDR3 sequences, 49% of them singletons. The study recruited healthy Caucasian donors from Russia who were aged about 6 to 95. The chain combines TRBV6-5 with TRBJ2-7, with 7 bases lining up with TRBD1. The sample consisted of blood. The TCR comes from a middle-aged woman in good health. The CDR3 sequence is CASRQGTYEQYF. The CDR3 nucleotides read TGTGCCAGTCGACAGGGTACCTACGAGCAGTACTTC.